These 24 T cell receptor beta chains originate from one sample sequenced in a study of T cell repertoires in cytomegalovirus infection. Their antigen targets remain unknown. TCRdb reanalysed the reads using MiXCR and keeps one entry per CDR3 protein. Of hundreds of thousands of distinct CDR3 sequences listed, about 27% are singletons. The sample here was cultured PBMCs, taken from culture after CMV antigen stimulation. The receptors stem from a human donor in good health (CMV status not recorded). Some clones in this sample may be carry-over from other donors' samples.

This clonotype was observed a handful of times. CDR3 protein: CASSIGSADTQYF. The CDR3 region has the DNA TGTGCCAGTAGTATTGGTAGCGCAGATACGCAGTATTTT. The chain combines TRBV19 with TRBJ2-3, with a possible D match to TRBD2 (5 bases). There are 13 residues in the CDR3. Trimming shortened V by 3 bases and J by 4 bases, and 8 bases separated the two germline ends. CDR1 and CDR2 from the germline V gene are LNHDA and SQIVND (reference sequence).

This clonotype was observed many times. V is TRBV4-2 and J is TRBJ1-2; possibly TRBD1 for D (5 bases). This CDR3 is 14 amino acids long. V lost 5 bases and J 4 bases, leaving 14 bases between the germline ends. Germline V gives CDR1 LGHNA, CDR2 YNFKEQ. The CDR3 loop reads CASSDRDGLYGYTF. DNA of the CDR3: TGTGCCAGCAGCGACCGGGACGGCCTCTATGGCTACACCTTC.

The CDR3: CASSYADSNQPQHF. In nucleotides, the CDR3 is TGTGCCAGCAGTTATGCAGATAGCAATCAGCCCCAGCATTTT. The rearrangement uses TRBV6-6 and TRBJ1-5; D is undetermined. This CDR3 has 14 amino acids. Looked up from germline, CDR1 is MNHNY and CDR2 is SVGAGI (reference sequence). Trimming shortened V by 3 bases and J by 0 bases, and 6 bases separated the two germline ends.

The rearrangement uses TRBV25-1 and TRBJ2-3; a weak D match, TRBD2 (6 bases). CDR3 length: 14 amino acids. Germline-derived CDR1 and CDR2 are MGHDK and SYGVNS. Trimming removed 4 bases at V and 0 bases at J, with 8 bases between. The CDR3: CASSGGVSTDTQYF. CDR3 DNA sequence: TGTGCCAGCAGTGGCGGGGTGAGCACAGATACGCAGTATTTT. The variable domain in full, completed from reference TRBV25-1 and TRBJ2-3, reads EADIYQTPRYLVIGTGKKITLECSQTMGHDKMYWYQQDPGMELHLIHYSYGVNSTEKGDLSSESTVSRIRTEHFPLTLESARPSHTSQYLCASSGGVSTDTQYFGPGTRLTVL.

The genes are TRBV11-2 and TRBJ2-5; no definite D call. Germline CDR1 reads SGHAT; CDR2 reads FQNNGV. Between the trimmed V and J ends, which lost 5 bases and 9 bases, there was a span of 13 bases. The CDR3 length is 12 residues. CDR3 coding DNA: TGTGCCAGCAGCCCCGCCGATAGGGCCCAGTACTTC. Protein sequence: CASSPADRAQYF. The full variable domain, its missing parts supplied by reference TRBV11-2 and TRBJ2-5, is EAGVAQSPRYKIIEKRQSVAFWCNPISGHATLYWYQQILGQGPKLLIQFQNNGVVDDSQLPKDRFSAERLKGVDSTLKIQPAKLEDSAVYLCASSPADRAQYFGPGTRLLVL.

This clonotype was detected a few times. The chain couples TRBV6-6 to TRBJ1-1; 10 bases map to TRBD1. This CDR3 spans 16 amino acids. V was clipped by 5 bases and J by 0 bases; unmatched bases: 6. In germline, CDR1 is MNHNY, CDR2 SVGAGI (reference sequence). The CDR3 protein is CASSPPTGGVNTEAFF. The CDR3 coding sequence is TGTGCCAGCAGTCCTCCGACAGGGGGCGTGAACACTGAAGCTTTCTTT.

The table lists this clonotype with a few counts. The genes are TRBV2 and TRBJ2-1; D is unresolved. The CDR3 has 13 residues. V was pared by 6 bases and J by 6 bases, with 12 bases between. Germline loops: CDR1 SNHLY, CDR2 FYNNEI. The CDR3 region is CASRWILGNEQFF. DNA for the CDR3: TGTGCCAGCAGATGGATCTTGGGCAATGAGCAGTTCTTC.

This clonotype showed up many times. The chain couples TRBV7-9 to TRBJ2-1, with TRBD2 identical over 15 bases. The CDR3 loop spans 17 amino acids. Looked up from germline, CDR1 is SEHNR and CDR2 is FQNEAQ (reference sequence). Trimming removed 3 bases from V and 7 bases from J; junction bases left unmatched: 7. CDR3 bases: TGTGCCAGCAGCTTCGAGAGGGGGACTAGCGGGAGGAATGAGCAGTTCTTC. Translating gives CASSFERGTSGRNEQFF. Filled out from reference TRBV7-9 and TRBJ2-1, the complete variable domain reads DTGVSQNPRHKITKRGQNVTFRCDPISEHNRLYWYRQTLGQGPEFLTYFQNEAQLEKSRLLSDRFSAERPKGSFSTLEIQRTEQGDSAMYLCASSFERGTSGRNEQFFGPGTRLTVL.

A few counts support this clonotype. This rearrangement joins TRBV20-1 to TRBJ2-7; D ambiguous. Per the germline V gene, CDR1 is DFQATT and CDR2 is SNEGSKA (reference sequence). V lost 1 base, J lost 1 base, and 11 bases lay in between. This CDR3 contains 14 residues. Written as DNA, the CDR3 is TGCAGTGCTAGAGGGGAAACACGTTCCTACGAGCAGTACTTC. Translation: CSARGETRSYEQYF.

This clonotype was found a few times. V usage is TRBV12-3 or TRBV12-4 and J usage is TRBJ1-1; D not certain. V lost 5 bases, J lost 6 bases, and 16 bases lay in between. This CDR3 spans 14 amino acids. CDR3 protein: CASSARTPESEAFF. As DNA, the CDR3 is TGTGCCAGCAGTGCCCGGACTCCTGAATCTGAAGCTTTCTTT.

The chain has TRBV5-6 and TRBJ2-1, with D uncertain. The germline V and J ends were trimmed by 2 bases and 6 bases, with 9 bases remaining between them. Germline V gene sequence: CDR1 SGHDT, CDR2 YYEEEE. The CDR3 runs 13 residues. The CDR3 DNA reads TGTGCCAGCAGCTTTGTAGTGGGCAATGAGCAGTTCTTC. Amino acids: CASSFVVGNEQFF.

This clonotype has more than one count but fewer than ten. The rearrangement joins TRBV30 to TRBJ2-3; TRBD2 aligns across 9 bases. The V segment lost 0 bases and the J segment 1 base; nucleotides outside the gene matches: 2. CDR3 length: 15 amino acids. The germline V gene has CDR1 GTSNPN and CDR2 SVGIG (reference sequence). The CDR3 region has the DNA TGTGCCTGGAGTGTTAGCGGGGGAGGCACAGATACGCAGTATTTT. As protein: CAWSVSGGGTDTQYF.

J is TRBJ2-5 and V is TRBV11-2; D ambiguous. The V gene lost 3 bases and the J gene lost 3 bases, with 11 bases spanning the gap. Germline assignment: CDR1 SGHAT and CDR2 FQNNGV. This CDR3 has 14 amino acids. CDR3 amino acids: CASSLGRIEETQYF. CDR3 sequence (DNA): TGTGCCAGCAGCTTGGGAAGGATAGAAGAGACCCAGTACTTC.

The table lists this clonotype with many counts. The CDR3 loop reads CASSLGQVRRNQPQHF. The CDR3 nucleotides read TGTGCCAGCAGCTTAGGACAGGTCCGTCGAAATCAGCCCCAGCATTTT. The chain has TRBV7-8 and TRBJ1-5; D is perhaps TRBD1 (6 bases). This CDR3 is built from 16 residues. Germline CDR1 is SGHVS and CDR2 is FQNEAQ. V lost 1 base and J 4 bases, leaving 14 bases between the germline ends.

This clonotype was seen a few times. V usage is TRBV19 and J usage is TRBJ2-3; TRBD2 aligns across 7 bases. CDR1 is LNHDA, CDR2 SQIVND, per germline (reference sequence). The V segment lost 5 bases and the J segment 3 bases; nucleotides outside the gene matches: 11. The CDR3 totals 16 residues. This CDR3 reads CASSSPEAGPTDTQYF. CDR3 in DNA: TGTGCCAGTAGTTCGCCAGAAGCGGGGCCGACAGATACGCAGTATTTT.

The chain couples TRBV9 to TRBJ2-1, with 10 bases fitting TRBD2. The CDR3 covers 15 residues. Trimming at V came to 4 bases and at J to 4 bases, leaving 5 bases not matched to a gene. The germline V gene has CDR1 SGDLS and CDR2 YYNGEE. In DNA form, the CDR3 reads TGTGCCAGCAGCACAAGCGGGGGGGGATACAATGAGCAGTTCTTC. Its translation: CASSTSGGGYNEQFF.

This chain uses TRBV7-2 with TRBJ2-2; possible D gene TRBD1, 6 bases. CDR3 length: 15 residues. Between the trimmed V and J ends, which lost 5 bases and 5 bases, there was a span of 15 bases. The V gene's germline CDR1 is SGHTA and CDR2 FQGNSA. CDR3 residues: CASSHRDVLTGELFF. Written as DNA, the CDR3 is TGTGCCAGCAGCCACAGGGATGTGTTAACCGGGGAGCTGTTTTTT.

The chain employs TRBV18 and TRBJ1-1, with D unresolved. Trimming removed 2 bases from V and 3 bases from J, with 7 bases in between. Per germline, CDR1 KGHSH and CDR2 LQKENI. The CDR3 has 13 residues. CDR3 loop: CASSPVEYTEAFF. The CDR3 DNA follows: TGTGCCAGCTCACCAGTGGAGTACACTGAAGCTTTCTTT.

This clonotype was found a few times. V gene TRBV6-5 combines with J gene TRBJ2-1; no clear D gene. Trimming cost V 0 bases and J 8 bases, with 5 bases left between them. The V gene's germline CDR1 is MNHEY and CDR2 SVGAGI. The CDR3 is 12 residues long. The CDR3 region is CASSYSVHEQFF. The CDR3, as DNA: TGTGCCAGCAGTTACTCGGTCCATGAGCAGTTCTTC.

V is TRBV28 and J is TRBJ1-3; D might be TRBD1 (6 bases). Trimming shortened V by 4 bases and J by 4 bases, and 14 bases separated the two germline ends. CDR3 length: 15 residues. The germline CDR1 and CDR2 sequences are MDHEN and SYDVKM. The CDR3 region has the DNA TGTGCCAGCAGTTCCCGCCGGACAGCAGGAAACACCATATATTTT. The encoded protein is CASSSRRTAGNTIYF.

This clonotype was seen many times. V and J are TRBV7-8 and TRBJ1-1; D is perhaps TRBD1 (6 bases). Trimming left V 1 base short and J 1 base short, with 25 bases between. The CDR3 runs 20 residues. Germline V gene lookup returns CDR1 SGHVS and CDR2 FQNEAQ. The CDR3 is CASSLGGSAGAGAKNTEAFF. The CDR3 DNA reads as TGTGCCAGCAGCTTAGGAGGATCAGCCGGGGCAGGGGCCAAGAACACTGAAGCTTTCTTT.

This sequence joins TRBV7-2 and TRBJ2-7; TRBD1 is a possible D gene (6 bases). V was trimmed by 5 bases and J by 2 bases, leaving 19 bases between them. The CDR3 covers 16 residues. CDR1 is SGHTA, CDR2 FQGNSA, per germline. The DNA of the CDR3 is TGTGCCAGCAGCCCAGGGGCACACCGGGCCACCTACGAGCAGTACTTC. This encodes CASSPGAHRATYEQYF.

The V gene is TRBV6-6, the J gene TRBJ1-2, with 7 bases fitting TRBD1. Germline-derived CDR1 and CDR2 are MNHNY and SVGAGI (reference sequence). J was trimmed by 7 bases and V by 6 bases; bases with no gene match: 17. The CDR3 contains 16 residues. CDR3 nucleotide sequence: TGTGCCAGCAGCTTTAACACCCGGCCCTCAGGGGGTGGCTACACCTTC. Protein product: CASSFNTRPSGGGYTF.

The CDR3 DNA sequence: TGTGCTAGTGGTTTGCCGCCGAACGGACTAGCGGGGAACGCGACCGGGGAGCTGTTTTTT. Translated: CASGLPPNGLAGNATGELFF. The chain joins TRBV12-5 to TRBJ2-2; 12 nucleotides align to TRBD2. The CDR3 consists of 20 residues. V trimming: 2 bases; J trimming: 5 bases; junction bases outside the gene matches: 15. The germline V gene has CDR1 LGHNT and CDR2 FRNRAP.